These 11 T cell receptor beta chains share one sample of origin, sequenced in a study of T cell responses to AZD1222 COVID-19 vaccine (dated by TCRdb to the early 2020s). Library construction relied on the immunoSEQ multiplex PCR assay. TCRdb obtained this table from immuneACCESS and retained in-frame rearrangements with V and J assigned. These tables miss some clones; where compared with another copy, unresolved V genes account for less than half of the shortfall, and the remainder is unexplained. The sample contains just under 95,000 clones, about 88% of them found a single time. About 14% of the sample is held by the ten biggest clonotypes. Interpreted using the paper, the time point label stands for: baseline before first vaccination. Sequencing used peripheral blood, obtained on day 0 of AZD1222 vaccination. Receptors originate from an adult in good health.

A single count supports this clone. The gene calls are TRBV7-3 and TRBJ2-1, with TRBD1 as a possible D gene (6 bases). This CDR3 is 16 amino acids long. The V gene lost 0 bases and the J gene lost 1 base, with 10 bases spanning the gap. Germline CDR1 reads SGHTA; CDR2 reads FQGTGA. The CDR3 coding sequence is TGTGCCAGCAGCTTAACGTTAGGGGGATCCTACAATGAGCAGTTCTTC. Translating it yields CASSLTLGGSYNEQFF.

The CDR3 here is CASSSMHISYEQYF. As DNA, the CDR3 is TGTGCCAGCAGCTCGATGCATATATCCTACGAGCAGTACTTC. The chain joins TRBV4-2 to TRBJ2-7; D not resolved. This CDR3 comprises 14 residues. Germline V gene sequence: CDR1 LGHNA, CDR2 YNFKEQ. The V and J ends lost 5 bases and 1 base respectively, with 12 bases between them.

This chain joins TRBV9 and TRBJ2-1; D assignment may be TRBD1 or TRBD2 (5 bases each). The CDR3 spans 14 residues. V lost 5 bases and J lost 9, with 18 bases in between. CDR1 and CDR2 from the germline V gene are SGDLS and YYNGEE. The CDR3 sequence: CASSGVGVDGEQFF. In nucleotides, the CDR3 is TGTGCCAGCAGTGGAGTGGGGGTTGATGGTGAGCAGTTCTTC. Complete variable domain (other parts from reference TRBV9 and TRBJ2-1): DSGVTQTPKHLITATGQRVTLRCSPRSGDLSVYWYQQSLDQGLQFLIQYYNGEERAKGNILERFSAQQFPDLHSELNLSSLELGDSALYFCASSGVGVDGEQFFGPGTRLTVL.

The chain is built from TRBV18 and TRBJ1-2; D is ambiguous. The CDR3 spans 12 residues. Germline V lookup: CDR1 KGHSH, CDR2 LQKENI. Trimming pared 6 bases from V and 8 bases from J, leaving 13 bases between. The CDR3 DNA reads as TGTGCCAGCTCCGAGGAGCCTCGAGGCTACACCTTC. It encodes CASSEEPRGYTF.

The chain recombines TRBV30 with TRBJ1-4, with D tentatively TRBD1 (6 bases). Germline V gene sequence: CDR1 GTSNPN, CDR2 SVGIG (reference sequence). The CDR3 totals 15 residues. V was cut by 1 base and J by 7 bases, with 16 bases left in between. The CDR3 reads CAWSADSGVSEKLFF. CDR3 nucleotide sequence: TGTGCCTGGAGTGCGGACAGTGGGGTTAGTGAAAAACTGTTTTTT.

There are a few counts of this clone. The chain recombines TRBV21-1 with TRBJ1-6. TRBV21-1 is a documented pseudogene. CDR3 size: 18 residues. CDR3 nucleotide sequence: TGTGCCAGCAGCTCCTCGAGGCACCCCTGGTCCTATAATTCACCCCTCCACTTT. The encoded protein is CASSSSRHPWSYNSPLHF.

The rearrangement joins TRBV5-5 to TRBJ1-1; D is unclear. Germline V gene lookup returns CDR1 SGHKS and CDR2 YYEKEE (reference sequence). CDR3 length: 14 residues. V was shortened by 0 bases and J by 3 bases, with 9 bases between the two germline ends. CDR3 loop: CASSLGGKHTEAFF. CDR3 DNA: TGTGCCAGCAGCTTGGGAGGTAAGCACACTGAAGCTTTCTTT. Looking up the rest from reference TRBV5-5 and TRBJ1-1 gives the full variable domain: DAGVTQSPTHLIKTRGQQVTLRCSPISGHKSVSWYQQVLGQGPQFIFQYYEKEERGRGNFPDRFSARQFPNYSSELNVNALLLGDSALYLCASSLGGKHTEAFFGQGTRLTVV.

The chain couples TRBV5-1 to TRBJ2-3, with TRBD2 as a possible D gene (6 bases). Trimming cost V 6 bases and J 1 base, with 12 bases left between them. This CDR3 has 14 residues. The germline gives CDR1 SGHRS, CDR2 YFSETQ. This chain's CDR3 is CASKSGGGTDTQYF. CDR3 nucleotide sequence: TGCGCCAGCAAATCCGGCGGGGGCACAGATACGCAGTATTTT.

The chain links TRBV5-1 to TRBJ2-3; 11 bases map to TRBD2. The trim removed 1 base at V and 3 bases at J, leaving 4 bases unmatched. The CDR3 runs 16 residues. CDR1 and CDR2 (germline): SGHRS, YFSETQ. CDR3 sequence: CASSLWVAGGTDTQYF. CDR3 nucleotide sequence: TGCGCCAGCAGCTTGTGGGTAGCGGGGGGGACAGATACGCAGTATTTT.

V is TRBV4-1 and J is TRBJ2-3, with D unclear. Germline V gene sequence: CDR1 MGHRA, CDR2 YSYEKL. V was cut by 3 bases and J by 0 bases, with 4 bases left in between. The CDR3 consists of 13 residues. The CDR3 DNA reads TGCGCCAGCAGCCAGCCGAGCACAGATACGCAGTATTTT. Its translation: CASSQPSTDTQYF.

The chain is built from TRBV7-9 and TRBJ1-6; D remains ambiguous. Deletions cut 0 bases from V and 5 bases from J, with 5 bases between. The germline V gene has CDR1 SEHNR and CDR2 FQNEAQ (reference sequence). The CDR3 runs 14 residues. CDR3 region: CASSLASDNSPLHF. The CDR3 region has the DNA TGTGCCAGCAGCTTAGCGTCAGATAATTCACCCCTCCACTTT. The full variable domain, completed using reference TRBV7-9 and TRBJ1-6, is DTGVSQNPRHKITKRGQNVTFRCDPISEHNRLYWYRQTLGQGPEFLTYFQNEAQLEKSRLLSDRFSAERPKGSFSTLEIQRTEQGDSAMYLCASSLASDNSPLHFGNGTRLTVT.